This is a list of T cell receptor beta chains from one sample in a study of OX40 agonist ivuxolimab in advanced cancers. TCRdb's copy holds only in-frame clones and misses some; the assay was immunoSEQ multiplex PCR. The data hold 70,000 or so clones, with about 93% observed a single time. The sequencing here drew on CD4+ or CD8+ T cells sorted from blood, taken in a trial of the OX40 agonist ivuxolimab. The receptors stem from an adult with an advanced solid tumor such as melanoma, head and neck, liver or kidney cancer. Both conserved end residues are part of each CDR3. Each record gives: V gene, D gene, clone size, J gene, CDR3 protein, CDR3 DNA. A D gene is named only where the DNA matches it firmly. Only some rows state a clone size, as once, few, many or a class for expanded clones.

v_gene: TRBV6-9
d_gene: .
abundance: .
j_gene: TRBJ1-1
CDR3aa: CASSPSGQNTEAFF
CDR3nt: TGTGCCAGCAGCCCCTCGGGGCAGAACACTGAAGCTTTCTTT

v_gene: TRBV7-2
d_gene: .
abundance: .
j_gene: TRBJ2-5
CDR3aa: CASSRQTGYQETQYF
CDR3nt: TGTGCCAGCAGCCGCCAGACAGGATATCAAGAGACCCAGTACTTC

v_gene: TRBV7-6
d_gene: .
abundance: .
j_gene: TRBJ2-3
CDR3aa: CASSLASAQATDTQYF
CDR3nt: TGTGCCAGCAGCTTAGCGTCCGCTCAAGCCACAGATACGCAGTATTTT

v_gene: TRBV19
d_gene: .
abundance: .
j_gene: TRBJ1-5
CDR3aa: CASSNRDNNQPQHF
CDR3nt: TGTGCCAGTAGTAACCGGGACAACAATCAGCCCCAGCATTTT

v_gene: TRBV6-4
d_gene: .
abundance: .
j_gene: TRBJ2-3
CDR3aa: CASSETPGIKQYF
CDR3nt: TGTGCCAGCAGTGAGACTCCGGGAATTAAGCAGTATTTT

v_gene: TRBV2
d_gene: .
abundance: .
j_gene: TRBJ2-7
CDR3aa: CASSVDQAPYEQYF
CDR3nt: TGTGCCAGCTCGGTTGATCAGGCTCCCTACGAGCAGTACTTC

v_gene: TRBV28
d_gene: TRBD2
abundance: .
j_gene: TRBJ2-7
CDR3aa: CASSPPAGLGEQYF
CDR3nt: TGTGCCAGCAGTCCCCCAGCGGGGCTAGGCGAGCAGTACTTC

v_gene: TRBV9
d_gene: .
abundance: .
j_gene: TRBJ2-5
CDR3aa: CASSAGLVGPQYF
CDR3nt: TGTGCCAGCAGCGCGGGACTGGTGGGACCCCAGTACTTC

v_gene: TRBV6-6
d_gene: .
abundance: .
j_gene: TRBJ1-2
CDR3aa: CASSLRDRANYGYTF
CDR3nt: TGTGCCAGCAGCCTCCGGGACCGCGCTAACTATGGCTACACCTTC

v_gene: TRBV2
d_gene: .
abundance: .
j_gene: TRBJ2-1
CDR3aa: CASSGAHEQFF
CDR3nt: TGTGCCAGCAGTGGGGCGCATGAGCAGTTCTTC

v_gene: TRBV7-2
d_gene: TRBD2
abundance: .
j_gene: TRBJ2-3
CDR3aa: CASSPRPGLAQYF
CDR3nt: TGTGCCAGCAGCCCCCGCCCGGGACTAGCACAGTATTTT

v_gene: TRBV5-1
d_gene: TRBD1
abundance: .
j_gene: TRBJ2-4
CDR3aa: CASSEQGARNIQYF
CDR3nt: TGCGCCAGCAGCGAACAGGGGGCGCGAAACATTCAGTACTTC

v_gene: TRBV6-5
d_gene: .
abundance: few
j_gene: TRBJ1-4
CDR3aa: CASSPGRRVSEKLFF
CDR3nt: TGTGCCAGCAGCCCTGGGCGCAGGGTTAGCGAAAAACTGTTTTTT

v_gene: TRBV7-2
d_gene: .
abundance: .
j_gene: TRBJ2-7
CDR3aa: CASSFGQGREQYF
CDR3nt: TGTGCCAGCAGCTTTGGGCAGGGGCGCGAGCAGTACTTC

v_gene: TRBV7-2
d_gene: .
abundance: .
j_gene: TRBJ2-1
CDR3aa: CASSLGGSKAHEQFF
CDR3nt: TGTGCCAGCAGCCTTGGGGGCTCCAAAGCCCATGAGCAGTTCTTC

v_gene: TRBV5-1
d_gene: .
abundance: .
j_gene: TRBJ2-7
CDR3aa: CASSPQVTGEEQYF
CDR3nt: TGCGCCAGCAGCCCCCAGGTGACAGGTGAAGAGCAGTACTTC

v_gene: TRBV5-5
d_gene: TRBD2
abundance: .
j_gene: TRBJ2-1
CDR3aa: CASSLRTSGRAGHNEQFF
CDR3nt: TGTGCCAGCAGCTTGAGGACTAGCGGGAGAGCGGGGCACAATGAGCAGTTCTTC

v_gene: TRBV5-1
d_gene: TRBD1
abundance: .
j_gene: TRBJ1-4
CDR3aa: CASSFSGGREEKLFF
CDR3nt: TGCGCCAGCAGCTTCTCAGGGGGAAGAGAGGAAAAACTGTTTTTT

v_gene: TRBV7-9
d_gene: TRBD2
abundance: once
j_gene: TRBJ2-7
CDR3aa: CASSRRDYYEQYF
CDR3nt: TGTGCCAGCAGCCGGCGGGACTACTACGAGCAGTACTTC

v_gene: TRBV9
d_gene: TRBD1
abundance: .
j_gene: TRBJ2-2
CDR3aa: CASSKLGTGSTGELFF
CDR3nt: TGTGCCAGCAGCAAACTCGGGACAGGATCCACCGGGGAGCTGTTTTTT

v_gene: TRBV5-1
d_gene: TRBD1
abundance: .
j_gene: TRBJ1-1
CDR3aa: CASSSGQANTEAFF
CDR3nt: TGCGCCAGCAGCTCGGGACAGGCGAACACTGAAGCTTTCTTT

v_gene: TRBV4-2
d_gene: TRBD1
abundance: .
j_gene: TRBJ2-5
CDR3aa: CASSQRTGQETQYF
CDR3nt: TGTGCCAGCAGCCAGAGGACAGGGCAAGAGACCCAGTACTTC

v_gene: TRBV28
d_gene: .
abundance: .
j_gene: TRBJ1-2
CDR3aa: CASSLGTGNYGYTF
CDR3nt: TGTGCCAGCAGTTTAGGTACAGGGAACTATGGCTACACCTTC

v_gene: TRBV5-1
d_gene: TRBD2
abundance: .
j_gene: TRBJ2-1
CDR3aa: CASTDSGGRADNEQFF
CDR3nt: TGCGCCAGCACCGACAGTGGGGGGAGGGCCGACAATGAGCAGTTCTTC

v_gene: TRBV19
d_gene: .
abundance: .
j_gene: TRBJ2-1
CDR3aa: CASSIVSDSNEQFF
CDR3nt: TGTGCCAGTAGTATAGTTTCCGACAGTAATGAGCAGTTCTTC

v_gene: TRBV19
d_gene: TRBD2
abundance: .
j_gene: TRBJ2-3
CDR3aa: CASRTSGSTDTQYF
CDR3nt: TGTGCCAGTAGGACTAGCGGGAGCACAGATACGCAGTATTTT

v_gene: TRBV19
d_gene: .
abundance: .
j_gene: TRBJ2-3
CDR3aa: CASMRVGTQYF
CDR3nt: TGTGCCAGTATGAGAGTGGGTACGCAGTATTTT

v_gene: TRBV10-3
d_gene: .
abundance: .
j_gene: TRBJ2-7
CDR3aa: CAISEGAQGSYEQYF
CDR3nt: TGTGCCATCAGTGAGGGGGCACAGGGATCCTACGAGCAGTACTTC

v_gene: TRBV7-9
d_gene: TRBD1
abundance: .
j_gene: TRBJ1-4
CDR3aa: CASSVNRGTNEKLFF
CDR3nt: TGTGCCAGCAGCGTAAACAGGGGTACTAATGAAAAACTGTTTTTT

v_gene: TRBV6-5
d_gene: .
abundance: .
j_gene: TRBJ1-1
CDR3aa: CASRMEANTEAFF
CDR3nt: TGTGCCAGCAGGATGGAGGCGAACACTGAAGCTTTCTTT

v_gene: TRBV9
d_gene: .
abundance: .
j_gene: TRBJ2-2
CDR3aa: CASSVATGTGELFF
CDR3nt: TGTGCCAGCAGCGTAGCTACGGGCACCGGGGAGCTGTTTTTT

v_gene: TRBV25-1
d_gene: TRBD1
abundance: .
j_gene: TRBJ2-7
CDR3aa: CASSGQGVYEQYF
CDR3nt: TGTGCCAGCAGTGGACAGGGGGTGTACGAGCAGTACTTC

v_gene: TRBV28
d_gene: .
abundance: .
j_gene: TRBJ2-1
CDR3aa: CATRASSLYEQFF
CDR3nt: TGTGCCACCCGAGCTAGTTCGTTATATGAGCAGTTCTTC

v_gene: TRBV7-3
d_gene: .
abundance: .
j_gene: TRBJ1-6
CDR3aa: CASSLEGFNSPLHF
CDR3nt: TGTGCCAGCAGCTTAGAGGGATTTAATTCACCCCTCCACTTT

v_gene: TRBV9
d_gene: .
abundance: .
j_gene: TRBJ2-7
CDR3aa: CASSGGLDHYEQYF
CDR3nt: TGTGCCAGCAGCGGGGGATTGGACCACTACGAGCAGTACTTC

v_gene: TRBV7-2
d_gene: TRBD1
abundance: .
j_gene: TRBJ1-2
CDR3aa: CASSPGRTGGDGYTF
CDR3nt: TGTGCCAGCAGCCCAGGACGGACAGGGGGCGATGGCTACACCTTC

v_gene: TRBV27
d_gene: .
abundance: .
j_gene: TRBJ1-4
CDR3aa: CASSFSGFEKLFF
CDR3nt: TGTGCCAGCAGTTTCTCGGGATTTGAAAAACTGTTTTTT

v_gene: TRBV7-2
d_gene: .
abundance: .
j_gene: TRBJ2-1
CDR3aa: CASSLPRGGAYNEQFF
CDR3nt: TGTGCCAGCAGCTTACCCAGGGGTGGGGCCTACAATGAGCAGTTCTTC

v_gene: TRBV5-1
d_gene: .
abundance: .
j_gene: TRBJ2-5
CDR3aa: CASSLAPPETQYF
CDR3nt: TGCGCCAGCAGCTTGGCCCCCCCAGAGACCCAGTACTTC

v_gene: TRBV18
d_gene: .
abundance: .
j_gene: TRBJ2-7
CDR3aa: CASSPRADLYEQYF
CDR3nt: TGTGCCAGCTCACCCAGGGCAGATTTATACGAGCAGTACTTC

v_gene: TRBV5-6
d_gene: TRBD1
abundance: .
j_gene: TRBJ1-5
CDR3aa: CASSLAGTGRQPQHF
CDR3nt: TGTGCCAGCAGCTTGGCGGGGACAGGGCGACAGCCCCAGCATTTT